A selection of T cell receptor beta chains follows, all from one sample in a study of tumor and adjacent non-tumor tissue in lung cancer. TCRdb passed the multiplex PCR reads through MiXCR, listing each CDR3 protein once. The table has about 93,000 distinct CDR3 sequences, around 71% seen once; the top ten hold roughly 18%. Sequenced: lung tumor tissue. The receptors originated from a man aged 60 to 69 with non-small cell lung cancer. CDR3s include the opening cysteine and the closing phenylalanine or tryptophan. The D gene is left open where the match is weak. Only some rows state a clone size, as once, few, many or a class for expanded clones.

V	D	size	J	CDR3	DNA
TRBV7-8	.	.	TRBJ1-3	CASSSDGHGRVGSGNTIYF	TGTGCCAGCAGCTCCGATGGACATGGTAGAGTGGGATCTGGGAACACCATATATTTT
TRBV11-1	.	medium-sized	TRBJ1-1	CASSLGAWDTEAFF	TGTGCCAGCAGCTTAGGAGCTTGGGACACTGAAGCTTTCTTT
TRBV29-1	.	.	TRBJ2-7	CNVNPPTGEQYF	TGTAACGTCAACCCTCCTACGGGAGAGCAGTACTTC
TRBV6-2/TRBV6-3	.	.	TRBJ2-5	CASKRPRRSGQETRYF	TGTGCCAGCAAAAGACCCCGCCGCTCAGGGCAAGAGACCCGGTACTTC
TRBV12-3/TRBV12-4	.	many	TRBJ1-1	CASSPRTSNTEAFF	TGTGCCAGCAGTCCGAGGACATCGAACACTGAAGCTTTCTTT
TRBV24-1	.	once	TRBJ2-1	CATSGPGQYNEHFF	TGTGCCACCAGTGGACCAGGACAGTACAATGAGCATTTCTTC
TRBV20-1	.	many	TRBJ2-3	CSARPRRGRADTQYF	TGCAGTGCTAGGCCCCGTCGGGGAAGAGCAGATACGCAGTATTTT
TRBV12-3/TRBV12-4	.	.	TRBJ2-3	CASGDWAVRSTDTQYF	TGTGCCAGCGGTGACTGGGCGGTCCGTAGCACAGATACGCAGTATTTT
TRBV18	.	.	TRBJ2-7	CASSRDGPEQYF	TGTGCCAGCTCTCGGGACGGCCCCGAGCAGTACTTC
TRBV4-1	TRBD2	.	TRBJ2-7	CASNHPSSGGQTYEQYF	TGCGCCAGCAATCACCCATCCAGCGGGGGGCAAACCTACGAGCAGTACTTC
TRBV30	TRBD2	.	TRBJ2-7	CAWSGGRSIRRYF	TGTGCCTGGAGCGGCGGGAGGTCAATCCGCCGGTACTTC
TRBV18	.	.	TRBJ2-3	CASSPTTLSDTQYF	TGTGCCAGCTCACCAACGACCCTCTCAGATACGCAGTATTTT
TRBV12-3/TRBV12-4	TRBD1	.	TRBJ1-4	CASGPPGQALTNEKLVF	TGTGCCAGCGGTCCACCGGGACAGGCGTTAACTAATGAGAAACTGGTTTTT
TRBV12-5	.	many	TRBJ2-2	CASVGLIPGELFF	TGTGCTAGTGTTGGTTTGATTCCCGGGGAGCTGTTTTTT
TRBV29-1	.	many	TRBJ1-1	CSVAGQNTEAFF	TGCAGCGTTGCGGGACAGAACACTGAAGCTTTCTTT
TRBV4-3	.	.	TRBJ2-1	CASSSWLGNGQFF	TGCGCCAGCAGCTCCTGGCTAGGCAATGGGCAGTTCTTC
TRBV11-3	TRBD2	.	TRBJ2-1	CASRRTSTSTEQLF	TGTGCTAGCAGACGGACTAGTACGTCTACTGAGCAGCTCTTC
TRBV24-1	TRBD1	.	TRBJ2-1	CATSEGGTGAYSEQFF	TGTGCCACAAGTGAGGGCGGGACAGGGGCCTACAGTGAGCAGTTCTTC
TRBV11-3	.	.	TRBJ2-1	CASTLRQGSYNEQLF	TGTGCCAGCACCTTACGGCAGGGCTCCTACAATGAGCAGCTATTC
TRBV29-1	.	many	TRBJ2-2	CSVGDWAGTGELFF	TGCAGCGTGGGGGATTGGGCGGGCACCGGGGAGCTGTTTTTT
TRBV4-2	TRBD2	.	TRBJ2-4	CASSRPGLAGNLNKNIQYF	TGTGCCAGCAGCCGCCCAGGACTAGCGGGGAATCTAAACAAAAACATTCAGTACTTC
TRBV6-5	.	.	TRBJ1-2	CASSYGCDYGYIF	TGTGCCAGCAGTTACGGGTGCGACTATGGCTATATCTTC
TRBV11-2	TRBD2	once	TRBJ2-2	CTSSPLAGGTAELFF	TGTACCAGCAGCCCCCTAGCGGGGGGGACCGCGGAGCTGTTTTTT
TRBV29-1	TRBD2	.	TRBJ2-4	CSVDVAGGHIQYF	TGCAGCGTTGACGTAGCGGGAGGGCACATTCAGTACTTC
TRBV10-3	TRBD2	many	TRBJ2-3	CAISESAGGITDTQYF	TGTGCCATCAGTGAGTCGGCGGGGGGAATCACAGATACGCAGTATTTT
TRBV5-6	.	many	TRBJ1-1	CASAYEGVPEAFF	TGTGCCAGCGCTTACGAAGGGGTCCCTGAAGCTTTCTTT
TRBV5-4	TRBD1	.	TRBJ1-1	CASSAATGEYTEAFF	TGTGCCAGCAGCGCCGCGACAGGGGAGTACACTGAAGCTTTCTTT
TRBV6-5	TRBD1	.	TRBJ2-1	CASSPQWDRVNDEQFF	TGTGCCAGCAGTCCTCAGTGGGACAGAGTTAACGATGAGCAGTTCTTC
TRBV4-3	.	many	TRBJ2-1	CASSQLISVYNEQFF	TGCGCCAGCAGCCAATTGATAAGTGTCTACAATGAGCAGTTCTTC
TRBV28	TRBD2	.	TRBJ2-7	CPSSLLVGTSGSSYEQYF	TGTCCCAGCAGTTTACTTGTCGGGACTAGCGGGAGCTCCTACGAGCAGTACTTC
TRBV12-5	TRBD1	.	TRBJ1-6	CASGGTGDSPVHF	TGTGCCAGTGGCGGGACAGGGGATTCACCCGTCCACTTT
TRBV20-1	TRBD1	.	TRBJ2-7	CSARAPPLLQGAEQYF	TGCAGTGCTAGAGCCCCCCCCCTCCTACAGGGGGCCGAGCAGTACTTC
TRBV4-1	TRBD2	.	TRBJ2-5	CASSQLGLAGVETQYF	TGCGCCAGCAGCCAATTGGGACTAGCGGGAGTTGAAACCCAGTACTTC
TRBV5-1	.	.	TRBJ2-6	CASSKDDLSGANALTF	TGCGCCAGTAGCAAGGACGATCTCTCTGGGGCCAACGCCCTGACTTTC
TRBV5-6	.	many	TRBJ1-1	CASTSEMGGTEAFF	TGTGCCAGCACCTCCGAAATGGGGGGCACTGAAGCTTTCTTT
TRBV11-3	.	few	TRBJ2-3	CASSSGTRRHF	TGTGCCAGCAGCTCGGGGACCAGAAGGCATTTT
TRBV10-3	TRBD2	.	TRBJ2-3	CAISAAGTNIDTQYF	TGTGCCATCAGTGCGGCAGGGACTAACATAGATACGCAGTATTTT
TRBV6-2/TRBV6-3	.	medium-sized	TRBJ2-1	CASSFLYNEQFF	TGTGCCAGCAGTTTCCTATACAATGAGCAGTTCTTC
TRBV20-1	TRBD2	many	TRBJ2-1	CSATSGRSYNEQFF	TGCAGTGCTACTAGCGGGAGGTCTTACAATGAGCAGTTCTTC
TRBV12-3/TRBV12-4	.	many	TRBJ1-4	CASKGWDEKLFF	TGTGCCAGCAAGGGTTGGGACGAAAAACTGTTTTTT